Each of the 14 T cell receptor beta chains below was sequenced from the same sample in a study of shared clonotypes between healthy human individuals. Generated by immunoSEQ multiplex PCR, the TCRdb table keeps only in-frame clones and is missing some. The sample contains 700,000 or so clones, 60% to 80% of which appear only once. Specimen: memory CD4+ T cells sorted from blood. The subset here: CD45RA-negative fraction. The receptor set was obtained from a young woman in good health.

The chain joins TRBV28 to TRBJ1-1; D ambiguous. CDR1 and CDR2 from the germline V gene are MDHEN and SYDVKM. V shed 3 bases and J shed 4 bases, with 9 bases lying between them. The CDR3 spans 13 residues. Here the CDR3 reads CASSFGMVTEAFF. CDR3 coding DNA: TGTGCCAGCAGTTTTGGGATGGTCACTGAAGCTTTCTTT.

V is TRBV5-4 and J is TRBJ2-1, with TRBD2 identical over 8 bases. After removal of 3 bases from V and 7 bases from J, the junction contained 6 bases not matched to a gene. In germline, CDR1 is SGHNT, CDR2 YYREEE (reference sequence). CDR3 length equals 14 residues. The CDR3 is CASSSGGPRNEQFF. CDR3 in DNA: TGTGCCAGCAGCTCGGGAGGGCCGAGGAATGAGCAGTTCTTC. Full variable domain (rest looked up from reference TRBV5-4 and TRBJ2-1): ETGVTQSPTHLIKTRGQQVTLRCSSQSGHNTVSWYQQALGQGPQFIFQYYREEENGRGNFPPRFSGLQFPNYSSELNVNALELDDSALYLCASSSGGPRNEQFFGPGTRLTVL.

The J gene is TRBJ2-7, the V gene TRBV4-1; D gene uncertain. Germline lookup yields CDR1 MGHRA and CDR2 YSYEKL. V shed 0 bases and J shed 3 bases, with 12 bases lying between them. The CDR3 is 15 residues long. The CDR3 protein is CASSQEPTTGYEQYF. DNA for the CDR3: TGCGCCAGCAGCCAAGAACCAACTACGGGCTACGAGCAGTACTTC.

This rearrangement joins TRBV19 to TRBJ1-5; weak D call: TRBD1 (5 bases). Germline values: CDR1 LNHDA, CDR2 SQIVND (reference sequence). This CDR3 has 17 amino acids. V was trimmed by 9 bases and J by 0 bases, leaving 21 bases between them. Here the CDR3 DNA reads TGTGCCAGCGCCGGGGTCCCCGGGGGATATAGCAATCAGCCCCAGCATTTT. Its translation is CASAGVPGGYSNQPQHF.

The chain carries TRBV11-2 and TRBJ1-6, with TRBD1 identical over 8 bases. V lost 0 bases to trimming and J lost 7 bases; unmatched junction nucleotides: 2. CDR1 is SGHAT and CDR2 is FQNNGV in the germline V gene. This CDR3 region has 15 residues. CDR3 in amino acids: CASSLDQGANSPLHF. CDR3 sequence (DNA): TGTGCCAGCAGCTTAGATCAGGGGGCGAATTCACCCCTCCACTTT.

The V gene is TRBV13, the J gene TRBJ2-7, with 9 bases fitting TRBD2. The CDR3 is 15 amino acids. The V segment lost 6 bases and the J segment 3 bases; nucleotides outside the gene matches: 9. CDR1 and CDR2 (germline): PRHDT, FYEKMQ (reference sequence). CDR3 sequence (DNA): TGTGCCAGCAGGGAAGCGGGAGGCCAGGACTACGAGCAGTACTTC. Translating gives CASREAGGQDYEQYF.

The V gene is TRBV18, the J gene TRBJ1-2; a possible D gene is TRBD1 (6 bases). Germline CDR1 reads KGHSH; CDR2 reads LQKENI. V was cut by 2 bases and J by 2 bases, with 9 bases left in between. The CDR3 covers 14 residues. The CDR3 DNA sequence: TGTGCCAGCTCACCAAGGACAGAGAACTATGGCTACACCTTC. Its protein is CASSPRTENYGYTF.

This chain joins TRBV7-3 and TRBJ2-5; maybe TRBD2 (6 bases). CDR1 and CDR2 (germline): SGHTA, FQGTGA. V gave up 5 bases and J gave up 4 bases, with 14 bases separating them. CDR3 length: 14 amino acids. Written as DNA, the CDR3 is TGTGCCAGCAGCCCCTACGGGAGCAGAGAGACCCAGTACTTC. Its protein product is CASSPYGSRETQYF.

The CDR3 is CASSSGRRTGELFF. CDR3 sequence (DNA): TGTGCCAGCAGCTCAGGCAGACGGACCGGGGAGCTGTTTTTT. This rearrangement joins TRBV5-6 to TRBJ2-2; D uncertain. This CDR3 comprises 14 residues. Germline-derived CDR1 and CDR2 are SGHDT and YYEEEE. Trimming stripped 3 bases from V and 5 bases from J, with 11 bases between.

This sequence joins TRBV4-2 and TRBJ2-7; 7 bases match TRBD2. J lost 4 bases, V lost 0 bases, and 9 bases had no gene match. Germline values: CDR1 LGHNA, CDR2 YNFKEQ. This CDR3 is 16 amino acids long. CDR3 sequence reads: CASSQDRWAGEYEQYF. Here the CDR3 DNA reads TGTGCCAGCAGCCAAGATAGGTGGGCGGGAGAATACGAGCAGTACTTC.

The sample holds one count of this clone. The chain has TRBV5-1 and TRBJ1-4; 9 positions match TRBD1. From germline, CDR1 is SGHRS and CDR2 YFSETQ. The CDR3 runs to 16 residues. V shed 6 bases, J shed 7 bases, and the junction held 13 bases outside the gene matches. CDR3 sequence: CASTPVPGQGGEKLFF. The DNA for the CDR3 is TGCGCCAGCACCCCGGTGCCGGGACAGGGAGGTGAAAAACTGTTTTTT. Filled out from reference TRBV5-1 and TRBJ1-4, the complete variable domain reads KAGVTQTPRYLIKTRGQQVTLSCSPISGHRSVSWYQQTPGQGLQFLFEYFSETQRNKGNFPGRFSGRQFSNSRSEMNVSTLELGDSALYLCASTPVPGQGGEKLFFGSGTQLSVL.

The chain couples TRBV28 to TRBJ2-7; unclear D gene. The CDR3 totals 16 residues. Trimming shortened V by 3 bases and J by 3 bases, and 18 bases separated the two germline ends. Germline lookup yields CDR1 MDHEN and CDR2 SYDVKM. The CDR3 DNA reads as TGTGCCAGCAGTTTCAGACGGGCTAGTGGGATCTACGAGCAGTACTTC. This translates into CASSFRRASGIYEQYF.

CDR3: CASSPKEPGQGRSEAFF. CDR3 nucleotide sequence: TGTGCCAGCTCCCCCAAGGAGCCGGGACAGGGGAGGTCTGAAGCTTTCTTT. The chain links TRBV18 to TRBJ1-1; 10 bases fit TRBD1. The length of the CDR3 is 17 residues. CDR1 and CDR2 (germline): KGHSH, LQKENI. V lost 6 bases and J lost 6; bases outside the gene matches: 16.

The chain carries TRBV30 and TRBJ1-6, with D possibly TRBD1 on 5 matching bases. Germline V gene lookup returns CDR1 GTSNPN and CDR2 SVGIG (reference sequence). The CDR3 has 16 residues. Trimming left V 4 bases short and J 1 base short, with 14 bases between. The CDR3 region is CAWKALGDSYNSPLHF. The CDR3 DNA is TGTGCCTGGAAGGCTTTAGGGGATTCCTATAATTCACCCCTCCACTTT.